This record looks at one T cell receptor (beta chain) sequence and its context. Its antigen is not identified. CDR3 length: 18 residues. Per the germline V gene, CDR1 is KGHSH and CDR2 is LQKENI. Trimming took 8 bases from V and 3 from J, leaving 25 bases between them. This entry belongs to a study of PD-1 blockade in classical Hodgkin lymphoma. Study results and limitations: It was among complete responders that baseline diversity resembled that of newly diagnosed patients.

TCRdb's copy holds only in-frame clones and misses some; the assay was immunoSEQ multiplex PCR. The sample holds tens of thousands of clones, 75% to 90% seen once. All patients relapsed after autologous stem cell transplantation, and brentuximab vedotin exposure varied. The V and J genes are TRBV18 and TRBJ2-2, with D possibly matching TRBD2 (5 bases). The TCR comes from a human donor with classical Hodgkin lymphoma. The sequencing used peripheral blood mononuclear cells (PBMCs), collected at baseline. The CDR3 DNA is TGTGCCAGCGTACCAAAGCCGGGGTTTTTTAGCGACACCGGGGAGCTGTTTTTT. The encoded protein is CASVPKPGFFSDTGELFF. The whole variable domain, remainder taken from reference TRBV18 and TRBJ2-2, is NAGVMQNPRHLVRRRGQEARLRCSPMKGHSHVYWYRQLPEEGLKFMVYLQKENIIDESGMPKERFSAEFPKEGPSILRIQQVVRGDSAAYFCASVPKPGFFSDTGELFFGEGSRLTVL.